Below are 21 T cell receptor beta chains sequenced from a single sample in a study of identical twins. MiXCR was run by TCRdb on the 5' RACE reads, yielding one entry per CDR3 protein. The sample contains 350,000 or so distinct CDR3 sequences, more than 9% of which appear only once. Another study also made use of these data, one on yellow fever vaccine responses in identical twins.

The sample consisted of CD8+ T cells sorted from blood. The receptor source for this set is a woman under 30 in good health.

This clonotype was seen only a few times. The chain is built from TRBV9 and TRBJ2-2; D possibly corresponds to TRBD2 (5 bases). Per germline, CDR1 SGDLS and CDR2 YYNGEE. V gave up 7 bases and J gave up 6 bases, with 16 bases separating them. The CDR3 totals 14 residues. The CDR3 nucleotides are TGTGCCAGCTCCCCCCTTCGGGGATCCGGGGAGCTGTTTTTT. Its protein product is CASSPLRGSGELFF. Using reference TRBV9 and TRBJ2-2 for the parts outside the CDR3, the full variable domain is DSGVTQTPKHLITATGQRVTLRCSPRSGDLSVYWYQQSLDQGLQFLIQYYNGEERAKGNILERFSAQQFPDLHSELNLSSLELGDSALYFCASSPLRGSGELFFGEGSRLTVL.

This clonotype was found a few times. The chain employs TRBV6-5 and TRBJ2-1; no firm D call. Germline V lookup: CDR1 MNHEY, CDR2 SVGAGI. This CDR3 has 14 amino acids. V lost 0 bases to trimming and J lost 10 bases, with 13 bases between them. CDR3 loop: CASSYSAPTDEQFF. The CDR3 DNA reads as TGTGCCAGCAGTTACTCGGCCCCTACCGACGAGCAGTTCTTC.

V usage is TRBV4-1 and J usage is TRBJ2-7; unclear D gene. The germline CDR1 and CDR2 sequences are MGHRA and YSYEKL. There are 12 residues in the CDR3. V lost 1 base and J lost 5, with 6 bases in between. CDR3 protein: CASSQVADEQYF. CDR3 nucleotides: TGCGCCAGCAGCCAAGTTGCGGACGAGCAGTACTTC.

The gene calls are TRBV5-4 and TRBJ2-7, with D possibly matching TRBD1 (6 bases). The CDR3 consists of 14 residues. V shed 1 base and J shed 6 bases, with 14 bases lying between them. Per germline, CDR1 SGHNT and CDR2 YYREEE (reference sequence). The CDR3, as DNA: TGTGCCAGCAGCTTGAATGCAGGGGAGCGCGAGCAGTACTTC. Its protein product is CASSLNAGEREQYF. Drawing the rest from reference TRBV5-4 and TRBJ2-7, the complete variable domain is ETGVTQSPTHLIKTRGQQVTLRCSSQSGHNTVSWYQQALGQGPQFIFQYYREEENGRGNFPPRFSGLQFPNYSSELNVNALELDDSALYLCASSLNAGEREQYFGPGTRLTVT.

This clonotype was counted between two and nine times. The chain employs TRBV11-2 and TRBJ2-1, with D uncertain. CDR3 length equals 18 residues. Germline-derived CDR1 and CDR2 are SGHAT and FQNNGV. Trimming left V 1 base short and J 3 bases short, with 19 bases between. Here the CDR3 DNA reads TGTGCCAGCAGCTTAGTTTTAGCCTCCCCATCAATCTACAATGAGCAGTTCTTC. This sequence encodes CASSLVLASPSIYNEQFF.

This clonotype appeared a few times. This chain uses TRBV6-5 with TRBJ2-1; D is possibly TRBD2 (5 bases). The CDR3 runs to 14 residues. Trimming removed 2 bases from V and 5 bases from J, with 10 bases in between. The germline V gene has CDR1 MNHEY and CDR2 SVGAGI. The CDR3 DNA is TGTGCCAGCAGTTACGGCGGGCAGCACAATGAGCAGTTCTTC. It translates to CASSYGGQHNEQFF.

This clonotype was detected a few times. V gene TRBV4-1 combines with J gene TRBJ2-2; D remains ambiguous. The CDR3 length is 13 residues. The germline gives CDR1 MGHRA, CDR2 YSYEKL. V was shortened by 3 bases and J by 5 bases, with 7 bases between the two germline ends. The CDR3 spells CASSHALTGELFF. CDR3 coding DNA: TGCGCCAGCAGCCACGCCTTAACCGGGGAGCTGTTTTTT.

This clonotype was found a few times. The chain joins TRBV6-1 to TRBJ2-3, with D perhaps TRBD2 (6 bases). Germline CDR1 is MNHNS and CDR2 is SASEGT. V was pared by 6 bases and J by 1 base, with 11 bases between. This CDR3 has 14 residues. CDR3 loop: CASSPSAGTDTQYF. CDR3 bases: TGTGCCAGCAGCCCTAGCGCTGGCACAGATACGCAGTATTTT.

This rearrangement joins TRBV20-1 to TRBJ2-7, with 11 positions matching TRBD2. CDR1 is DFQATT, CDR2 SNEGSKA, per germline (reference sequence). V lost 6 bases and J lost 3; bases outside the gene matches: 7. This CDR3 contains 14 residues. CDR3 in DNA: TGCAGTGCCCACCTAGCGGGGGGTGACTACGAGCAGTACGTC. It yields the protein CSAHLAGGDYEQYV.

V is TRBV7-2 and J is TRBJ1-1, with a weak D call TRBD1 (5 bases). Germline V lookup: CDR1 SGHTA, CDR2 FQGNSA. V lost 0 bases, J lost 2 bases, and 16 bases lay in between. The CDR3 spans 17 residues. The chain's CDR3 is CASSLAQIGTDNTEAFF. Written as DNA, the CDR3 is TGTGCCAGCAGCTTAGCCCAGATCGGGACCGATAACACTGAAGCTTTCTTT.

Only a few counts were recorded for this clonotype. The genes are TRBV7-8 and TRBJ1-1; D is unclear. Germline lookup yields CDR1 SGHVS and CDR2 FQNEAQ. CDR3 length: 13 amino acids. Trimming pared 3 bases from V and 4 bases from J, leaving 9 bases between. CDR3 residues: CASSFSKVTEAFF. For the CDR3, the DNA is TGTGCCAGCAGCTTCTCGAAGGTCACTGAAGCTTTCTTT.

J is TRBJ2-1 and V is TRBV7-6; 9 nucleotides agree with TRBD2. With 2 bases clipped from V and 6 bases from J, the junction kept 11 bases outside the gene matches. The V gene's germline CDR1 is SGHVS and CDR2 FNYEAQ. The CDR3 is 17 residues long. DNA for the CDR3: TGTGCCAGCAGCTTAATGGATGGGACTAGCAGACGCAATGAGCAGTTCTTC. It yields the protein CASSLMDGTSRRNEQFF.

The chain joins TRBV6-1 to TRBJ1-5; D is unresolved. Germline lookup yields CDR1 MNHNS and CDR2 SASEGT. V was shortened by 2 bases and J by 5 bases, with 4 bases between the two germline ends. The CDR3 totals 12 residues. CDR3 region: CASSEPYQPQHF. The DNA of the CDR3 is TGTGCCAGCAGTGAACCCTATCAGCCCCAGCATTTT.

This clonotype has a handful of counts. This chain's CDR3 is CSARDRGQGDYEQYV. CDR3 DNA sequence: TGCAGTGCTAGAGATCGGGGTCAGGGGGACTACGAGCAGTACGTC. The V and J genes are TRBV20-1 and TRBJ2-7, with TRBD1 identical over 7 bases. The V gene's germline CDR1 is DFQATT and CDR2 SNEGSKA (reference sequence). The CDR3 covers 15 residues. The V gene end was trimmed by 0 bases and the J gene end by 3 bases; junction bases not matched to a gene: 8.

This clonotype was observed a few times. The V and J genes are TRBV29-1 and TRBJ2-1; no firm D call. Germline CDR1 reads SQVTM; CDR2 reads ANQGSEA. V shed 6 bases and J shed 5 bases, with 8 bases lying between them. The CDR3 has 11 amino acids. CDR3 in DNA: TGCAGCGTGGATAAGCACAATGAGCAGTTCTTC. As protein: CSVDKHNEQFF.

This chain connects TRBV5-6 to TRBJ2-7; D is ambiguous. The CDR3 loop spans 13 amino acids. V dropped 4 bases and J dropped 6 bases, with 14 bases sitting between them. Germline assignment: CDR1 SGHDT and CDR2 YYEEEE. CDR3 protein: CASSEDRSAEQYF. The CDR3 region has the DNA TGTGCCAGCAGCGAGGACCGCTCCGCCGAGCAGTACTTC.

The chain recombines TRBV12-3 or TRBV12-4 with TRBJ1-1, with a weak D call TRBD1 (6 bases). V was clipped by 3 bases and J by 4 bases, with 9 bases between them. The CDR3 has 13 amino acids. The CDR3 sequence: CASSLGAITEAFF. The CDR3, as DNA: TGTGCCAGCAGTTTGGGGGCAATCACTGAAGCTTTCTTT.

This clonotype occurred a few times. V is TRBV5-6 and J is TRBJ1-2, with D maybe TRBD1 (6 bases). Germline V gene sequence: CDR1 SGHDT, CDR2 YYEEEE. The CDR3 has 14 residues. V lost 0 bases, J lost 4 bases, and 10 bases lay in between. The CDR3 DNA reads TGTGCCAGCAGCTTGGGACAGGAGCCCTATGGCTACACCTTC. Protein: CASSLGQEPYGYTF.

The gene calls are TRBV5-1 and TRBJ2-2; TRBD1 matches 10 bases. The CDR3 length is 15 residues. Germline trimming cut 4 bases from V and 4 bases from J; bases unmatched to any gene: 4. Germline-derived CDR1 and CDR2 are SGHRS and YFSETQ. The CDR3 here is CASSGDRGFTGELFF. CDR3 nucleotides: TGCGCCAGCAGCGGGGACAGGGGTTTCACCGGGGAGCTGTTTTTT.

The CDR3: CASSLRRRENYEQFF. Written as DNA, the CDR3 is TGTGCCAGCAGCTTGAGGAGGCGGGAGAATTATGAGCAGTTCTTC. The chain uses TRBV5-6 and TRBJ2-1; 7 bases line up with TRBD2. Germline trimming cut 1 base from V and 8 bases from J; bases unmatched to any gene: 9. The CDR3 is 15 residues long. Germline assignment: CDR1 SGHDT and CDR2 YYEEEE.

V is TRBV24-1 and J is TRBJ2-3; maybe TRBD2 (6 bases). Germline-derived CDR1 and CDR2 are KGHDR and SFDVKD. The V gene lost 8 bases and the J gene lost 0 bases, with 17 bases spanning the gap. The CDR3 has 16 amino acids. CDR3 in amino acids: CATTGPGRTSTDTQYF. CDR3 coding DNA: TGTGCCACCACTGGGCCGGGGAGGACAAGCACAGATACGCAGTATTTT.